Reported below is one TCR beta chain. With 7 bases clipped from V and 3 bases from J, the junction kept 6 bases outside the gene matches. CDR3 length equals 13 residues. CDR1 SGHNT and CDR2 YYREEE come from the germline V gene (reference sequence). These data belong to a study of blood T cell repertoires in COVID-19. Study details: Sites in the United States, Italy and Spain provided acute and convalescent COVID-19 samples.

Sequencing used immunoSEQ multiplex PCR; TCRdb keeps in-frame clones, though not all of them. The sample carries roughly 83,000 clones, around nine tenths recorded once. The chain has TRBV5-4 and TRBJ2-7; 8 bases align to TRBD1. Material for sequencing was peripheral blood. The receptor's source is a man older than 75 with active or convalescent COVID-19. CDR3 coding DNA: TGTGCCAGCTCCCAGGACAGGGTCTACGAGCAGTACGTC. Translation gives CASSQDRVYEQYV.